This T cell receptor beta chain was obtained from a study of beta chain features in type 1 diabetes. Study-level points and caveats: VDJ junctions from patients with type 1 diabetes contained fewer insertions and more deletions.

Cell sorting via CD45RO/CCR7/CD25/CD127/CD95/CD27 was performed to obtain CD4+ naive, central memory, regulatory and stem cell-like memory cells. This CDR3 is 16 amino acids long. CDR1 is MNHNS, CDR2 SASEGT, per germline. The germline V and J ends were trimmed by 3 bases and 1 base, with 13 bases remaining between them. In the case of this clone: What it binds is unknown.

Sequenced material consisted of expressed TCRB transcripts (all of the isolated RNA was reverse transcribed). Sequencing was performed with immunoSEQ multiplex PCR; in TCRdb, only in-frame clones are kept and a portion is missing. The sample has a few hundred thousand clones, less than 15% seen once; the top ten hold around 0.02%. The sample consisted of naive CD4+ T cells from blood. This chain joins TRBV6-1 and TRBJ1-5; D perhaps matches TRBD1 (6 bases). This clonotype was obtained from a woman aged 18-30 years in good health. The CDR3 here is CASSDRDIISNQPQHF. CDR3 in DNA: TGTGCCAGCAGTGACCGGGACATCATCAGCAATCAGCCCCAGCATTTT.